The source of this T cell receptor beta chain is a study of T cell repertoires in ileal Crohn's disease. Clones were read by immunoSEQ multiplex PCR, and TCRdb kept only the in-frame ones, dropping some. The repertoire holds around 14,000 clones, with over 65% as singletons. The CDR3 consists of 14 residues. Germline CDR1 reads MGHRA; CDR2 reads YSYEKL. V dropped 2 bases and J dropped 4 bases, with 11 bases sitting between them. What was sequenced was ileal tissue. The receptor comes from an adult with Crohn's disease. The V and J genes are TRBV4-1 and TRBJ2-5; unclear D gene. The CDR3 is CASSQQFPGETQYF. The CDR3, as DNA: TGCGCCAGCAGCCAACAATTCCCGGGAGAGACCCAGTACTTC.